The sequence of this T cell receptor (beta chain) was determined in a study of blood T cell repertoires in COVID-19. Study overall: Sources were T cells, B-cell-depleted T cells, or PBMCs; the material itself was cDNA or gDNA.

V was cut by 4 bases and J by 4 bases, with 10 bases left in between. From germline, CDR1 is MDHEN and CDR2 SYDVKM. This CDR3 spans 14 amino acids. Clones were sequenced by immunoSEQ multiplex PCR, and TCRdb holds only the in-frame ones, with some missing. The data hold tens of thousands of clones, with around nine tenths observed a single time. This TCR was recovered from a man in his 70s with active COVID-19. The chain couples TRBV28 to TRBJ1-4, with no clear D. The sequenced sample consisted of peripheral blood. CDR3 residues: CASSSPPGNEKLFF. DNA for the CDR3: TGTGCCAGCAGTTCCCCTCCGGGTAATGAAAAACTGTTTTTT.